This T cell receptor (beta chain) was found in a study of T-cell reconstitution after alpha-beta-depleted transplantation in children (dated by TCRdb to 2016 to 2018). Turning to the overall study: The study quantitatively tracked T-cell immune reconstitution after TCRalphabeta/CD19-depleted allogeneic hematopoietic cell transplantation in children using TCR repertoire profiling. Findings and caveats that apply to the study as a whole: The apparently early recovery of alphabetaT-cell counts about two months after transplant reportedly depended on only several hundred rapidly expanded clones that came from non-depleted graft cells. The high TCRbeta diversity at day 60 in some patients was ascribed to recipient T cells and intrathymic progenitors that had survived conditioning. The frequencies of hyperexpanded clones fell over the following months, and after one year, T-cell counts and TCRbeta diversity were mostly attributed to newly produced T cells.

Taken with the paper, the label for treatment or condition translates to: allogeneic hematopoietic cell transplantation with graft depleted of TCRalphabeta T cells and CD19 B cells. The transplant recipients were children given TCRalphabeta/CD19-depleted allogeneic hematopoietic cell grafts. This clonotype has more than one count but fewer than ten. The antigen this receptor binds is unknown. One base away there is no much larger clone; base qualities are not given. Libraries were built with PCR. Sequencing used an Illumina HiSeq 2500. TCR library preparation used molecular barcoding, with unique molecular identifiers applied to normalize quantification of the TCRbeta repertoire. Starting from the raw public reads, TCRdb applied fastp trimming at Q25, assembled clones with MiXCR and retained in-frame beta chains. Rows are unified per CDR3 protein, each entry keeping the most common DNA and genes. Counted in this sample were about 310,000 distinct CDR3 sequences; 23% of them appeared once. The ten largest clones add up to 11% of the sample.

The V end loses 4 bases and the J end loses 0 bases, and a stretch of 10 bases separates them. The CDR3 covers 16 residues, taking in both the cysteine and the phenylalanine. Only CDR3 DNA is held: 48 bases, read in frame from base 1. The starting material was PBMCs, mostly from graft donor cells, obtained 180 days after TCRalphabeta/CD19-depleted stem cell transplant. This TCR derives from a male patient between 5 and 17 years old who had a stem cell transplant for acute lymphoblastic leukemia, so the T cells may come from the graft donor. This sequence uses TRBV12-3 or TRBV12-4 and TRBJ2-6; 5 matching bases give a weak D call of TRBD2. The DNA reads as follows: TGTGCCAGCAGTTCACGGGGAAGCTCTGGGGCCAACGTCCTGACTTTC. Its amino acids are CASSSRGSSGANVLTF.